The T cell receptor (beta chain) under discussion was sequenced for a study of T cell responses to AZD1222 COVID-19 vaccine. This table comes from immunoSEQ multiplex PCR, and its TCRdb copy is limited to in-frame clones, with some not included. The repertoire has 150,000 to 200,000 clones, about 93% of them found once; the top ten carry around 0.66%. The germline V gene encodes CDR1 SGHVS and CDR2 FNYEAQ. The junction had 9 bases not matched to a gene; V was cut back by 5 bases and J by 3 bases. This CDR3 has 16 amino acids. Findings of the study overall: Unmutated regions of variants are reportedly targeted by nearly half of spike-specific TCRs.

A note on this clone: Its cognate antigen is unknown.

The source material was peripheral blood, sampled on day 0 of AZD1222 vaccination. The chain uses TRBV7-6 and TRBJ2-2, with TRBD2 matching over 7 bases. This TCR derives from an adult in good health. Here the CDR3 reads CASSQGAGAYTGELFF. As DNA, the CDR3 is TGTGCCAGCAGCCAAGGGGCGGGAGCCTACACCGGGGAGCTGTTTTTT.